The source of this T cell receptor beta chain is a study of blood T cell repertoires in COVID-19 (dated by TCRdb to the early 2020s). For the study in its entirety: Samples covering the acute and convalescent phases of COVID-19 were provided by collaborators in the United States, Italy and Spain. The prospective study material was composed of cDNA or gDNA derived from T cells, B-cell-depleted T cells, or PBMCs. The dataset comprised deeply sampled blood TCRbeta repertoires from subjects exposed to, actively infected with, or recovered from COVID-19. The repertoires were released in a freely available public database intended as a resource for research on the immune response to SARS-CoV-2. Samples came from the ongoing ImmuneRACE study (first 160 participants) plus 1,254 subjects from 6 global collaborators. The sample metadata nearly always contained a de-identified subject ID, COVID-19 status, age in years and sex. Where available, HLA class I and class II types were taken from metadata supplied by the sample provider and were not determined by assay-based typing.

The immunoSEQ Assay, a bias-controlled multiplex PCR, was used to amplify TCRbeta CDR3 regions from genomic DNA. As for how the authors treated the data: Within the assay, amplification of reference gene primers was used to estimate how many nucleated cells each sample contained. To quantify the absolute abundance of each unique TCRbeta CDR3 rearrangement, sequence reads were collapsed and filtered. Productive Simpson clonality was computed per sample as the square root of Simpson's diversity index over productive rearrangements. This immuneACCESS table, as held by TCRdb, lists in-frame sequences with V and J called but not all clones. Of the missing ones, under half trace to an unresolved V gene in checked studies; the others have no known cause. V, J and clone size reflect that table, while D and trimming were determined from the DNA. This sample lists around 220,000 clones; more than 70% were detected once. The ten biggest clones cover 2.1% of the sample.

The germline V gene (reference sequence) provides CDR1 LGHDT and CDR2 YNNKEL. The CDR3 sequence holds 19 residues, the cysteine and phenylalanine included. Of all the DNA, just the CDR3 is kept, 57 bases in frame from base 1. Relative to germline, V is missing 1 base and J is missing 2 bases, with 13 bases of the junction outside any gene match. On the study overall, not on this receptor specifically: The quantity of clinical and demographic metadata differed by source and by participant and was supplied without curation.

Another Seattle source contributed samples from volunteer blood donors who had recovered from COVID-19. Whole blood was collected in K2EDTA tubes by collaborating institutions according to the institutions' own protocols. For TCRbeta analysis, collaborators shipped samples as frozen whole blood, isolated PBMCs, or DNA extracted from either of those sample types. For this clone: Its antigen remains undetermined. Base quality data are lacking; no much larger clone is found one base away.

Sequencing was performed on peripheral blood. The V gene is TRBV3-1 (or the pseudogene TRBV3-2) and the J gene is TRBJ2-1, with TRBD1 identical over 8 junction bases. The TCR sequence derives from a middle-aged woman who had recovered from COVID-19. The nucleotide sequence is TGTGCCAGCAGCCAAGTACCCCAGGACAGGGTTTTAACCTACAATGAGCAGTTCTTC. It codes for CASSQVPQDRVLTYNEQFF.